The sequence of this TCR beta chain was determined in a study of T cells expressing NK-cell markers. UMIs were included in TCR beta cDNA generated by 5'RACE template switching. TCRdb processed the 5' RACE reads again and assigns one entry to each CDR3 protein, with no DNA. The listing contains some 150,000 distinct CDR3 sequences. Study-wide results and limits: Topping the CD3+CD56-NKG2C+ fraction as well were these clonotypes, in a few donors. Evidence did not settle whether expanded NKG2C+ T cell clones targeted HCMV.

The CDR3 runs 13 residues. Germline CDR1 is MNHEY and CDR2 is SVGEGT. Comment on this clonotype: The antigen is not known.

The sample consisted of blood T cells: a sorted CD56 or NKG2C T cell subset, CD4+ or CD8+ T cells, or bulk PBMC T cells (not recorded which). The rearrangement links TRBV6-2 or TRBV6-3 to TRBJ2-7; there is no DNA to check the TCRdb D call of TRBD1. The sequence was collected from a man younger than 35 in good health. CDR3 amino acids: CASVHPGTHEQYF.